This T cell receptor beta chain was recorded in a study of cytomegalovirus exposure and HLA in healthy donors. For this clone: Antigen specificity is unknown.

Amplification used 60 Vbeta primers and 13 Jbeta primers. Sequenced by immunoSEQ multiplex PCR; TCRdb stores in-frame clones only, minus some. The sample table includes about 210,000 clones. General study results and limits: A likely sequencing artifact accounted for one observed cluster of highly shared sequence variants.

The length of the CDR3 is 14 residues. Trimming cost V 0 bases and J 8 bases, with 13 bases left between them. Germline CDR1 LGHNA, CDR2 YSLEER. The sequence came from a woman aged 25-40 years in good health and CMV-seropositive. The source material was PBMCs. The rearrangement uses TRBV4-3 and TRBJ1-2; possible D gene TRBD1, 5 bases. The CDR3 sequence: CASSQESSGNGYTF. CDR3 coding DNA: TGCGCCAGCAGCCAAGAAAGCTCAGGGAACGGCTACACCTTC.